This TCR beta chain was obtained from a study of T-cell reconstitution after alpha-beta-depleted transplantation in children. During its preparation, the TCRbeta library received unique molecular identifiers. From the PCR reads, TCRdb called clonotypes with MiXCR, one entry per CDR3 protein. Of some 600,000 distinct CDR3 sequences in the sample, 13% were seen once. CDR1 is SGHTA and CDR2 is FQGNSA in the germline V gene. The length of the CDR3 is 15 residues. V lost 5 bases to trimming and J lost 6 bases; unmatched junction nucleotides: 12. The rearrangement joins TRBV7-2 to TRBJ2-7, with 8 nucleotides matching TRBD2. The receptor was derived from a male patient younger than 18 who had a stem cell transplant for acute myeloid leukemia, so the T cells may come from the graft donor. Sequences were derived from PBMCs, mostly from graft donor cells, sampled 360 days after TCRalphabeta/CD19-depleted stem cell transplant. CDR3 protein: CASSPTGTSYLEQYF. The CDR3 bases are TGTGCCAGCAGCCCGACCGGGACTAGTTACCTCGAGCAGTACTTC.